The 8 T cell receptor beta chains reported below all come from one sample, sequenced in a study of T cells after yellow fever vaccination. TCRdb re-called the 5' RACE reads with MiXCR, one entry per CDR3 protein. This sample yields some 200,000 distinct CDR3 sequences, of which less than 3.5% are seen a single time; roughly 3.2% belongs to the top ten. The sequencing here drew on CD4+ T cells sorted from PBMCs, taken 10 days after the yellow fever booster vaccination. The receptors originated from a man between 18 and 29 years old who received the YFV17D yellow fever vaccine.

This clonotype turned up a few times. The chain is built from TRBV18 and TRBJ1-5, with 9 positions matching TRBD1. Germline V gene data show CDR1 as KGHSH and CDR2 as LQKENI. Trimming took 3 bases from V and 6 from J; bases not matched to a gene: 6. CDR3 length equals 15 residues. Written as DNA, the CDR3 is TGTGCCAGCTCACCTGGGACAGGGACTTTTCAGCCCCAGCATTTT. Its protein product is CASSPGTGTFQPQHF.

The chain uses TRBV19 and TRBJ1-1, with TRBD1 matching 10 bases. The CDR3 runs 16 residues. Germline V gives CDR1 LNHDA, CDR2 SQIVND (reference sequence). With 3 bases clipped from V and 6 bases from J, the junction kept 10 bases outside the gene matches. Here the CDR3 reads CASSIGTGASVAEAFF. CDR3 in DNA: TGTGCCAGTAGTATCGGGACAGGGGCCTCGGTCGCTGAAGCTTTCTTT.

This clonotype was counted at least ten times. This sequence joins TRBV6-5 and TRBJ1-1; D might be TRBD1 (6 bases). Trimming removed 7 bases at V and 4 bases at J, with 16 bases between. The CDR3 runs 14 residues. Germline V lookup: CDR1 MNHEY, CDR2 SVGAGI. Here the CDR3 DNA reads TGTGCCAGCACCACCCGGGAAGGGGGCACTGAAGCTTTCTTT. Protein: CASTTREGGTEAFF.

This clonotype turned up a few times. The J gene is TRBJ2-2, the V gene TRBV19, with 11 bases that match TRBD2. This CDR3 comprises 16 residues. Germline V CDR1 and CDR2: LNHDA, SQIVND (reference sequence). Losses at the gene ends were 1 base for V and 4 bases for J; bases not matched to a gene: 2. CDR3 region: CASSIGTSGSTGELFF. Written as DNA, the CDR3 is TGTGCCAGTAGTATAGGGACTAGCGGGTCCACCGGGGAGCTGTTTTTT. Based on the CDR3 plus reference TRBV19 and TRBJ2-2, the full variable domain is DGGITQSPKYLFRKEGQNVTLSCEQNLNHDAMYWYRQDPGQGLRLIYYSQIVNDFQKGDIAEGYSVSREKKESFPLTVTSAQKNPTAFYLCASSIGTSGSTGELFFGEGSRLTVL.

The table lists this clonotype with many counts. The chain is built from TRBV6-2 or TRBV6-3 and TRBJ1-2; a weak D match, TRBD1 (6 bases). CDR3 length: 14 residues. The V gene lost 6 bases and the J gene lost 5 bases, with 16 bases spanning the gap. The germline V gene has CDR1 MNHEY and CDR2 SVGEGT. The CDR3 region is CASRTRDILYGYTF. DNA for the CDR3: TGTGCCAGCAGGACCCGGGACATCCTTTATGGCTACACCTTC.

This clonotype was detected many times. This rearrangement joins TRBV12-3 or TRBV12-4 to TRBJ1-6, with D unclear. The CDR3 runs 13 residues. Trimming removed 7 bases at V and 7 bases at J, with 11 bases between. The DNA of the CDR3 is TGTGCCAGCACCCTAAGGCAGAATTCACCCCTCCACTTT. The encoded protein is CASTLRQNSPLHF.

This clonotype was detected many times. The J gene is TRBJ2-3, the V gene TRBV7-2; no clear D gene. Germline V lookup: CDR1 SGHTA, CDR2 FQGNSA. The CDR3 consists of 13 residues. Trimming took 4 bases from V and 5 from J, leaving 10 bases between them. CDR3 residues: CASSSKFIDTQYF. CDR3 in DNA: TGTGCCAGCAGCTCAAAATTCATAGATACGCAGTATTTT. Based on the CDR3 plus reference TRBV7-2 and TRBJ2-3, the full variable domain is GAGVSQSPSNKVTEKGKDVELRCDPISGHTALYWYRQSLGQGLEFLIYFQGNSAPDKSGLPSDRFSAERTGGSVSTLTIQRTQQEDSAVYLCASSSKFIDTQYFGPGTRLTVL.

In its sample, this clonotype was seen many times. The rearrangement links TRBV4-3 to TRBJ1-1, with a possible D match to TRBD1 (5 bases). V lost 0 bases and J lost 4, with 15 bases in between. There are 16 residues in the CDR3. Germline loops: CDR1 LGHNA, CDR2 YSLEER. The CDR3 DNA reads as TGCGCCAGCAGCCAAGATCTATTCGGGGGGACCACTGAAGCTTTCTTT. It codes for CASSQDLFGGTTEAFF.